The sequence of this T cell receptor beta chain was determined in a study of OX40 agonist ivuxolimab in advanced cancers. This clone was counted between two and nine times. V was shortened by 1 base and J by 1 base, with 22 bases between the two germline ends. The CDR3 runs 19 residues. Germline CDR1 is MGHRA and CDR2 is YSYEKL. Assay used: immunoSEQ multiplex PCR; TCRdb lists only in-frame clones, some missing. The sample includes about 10,000 clones, 75% to 85% seen only once; the top ten take 22%. The TCR was taken from an adult with an advanced solid tumor such as melanoma, head and neck, liver or kidney cancer. Source: CD4+ or CD8+ T cells sorted from blood, taken in a trial of the OX40 agonist ivuxolimab. This rearrangement joins TRBV4-1 to TRBJ2-5; D is possibly TRBD1 or TRBD2 (6 bases each). CDR3 DNA sequence: TGCGCCAGCAGCCAAGGACCTCCGGAAAGGGGGGACCTCCAAGAGACCCAGTACTTC. Its protein product is CASSQGPPERGDLQETQYF.